The T cell receptor beta chain under discussion was sequenced for a study of blood T cells in healthy people across ages. The CDR3 is 17 amino acids. The trim removed 6 bases at V and 4 bases at J, leaving 16 bases unmatched. In germline, CDR1 is KGHSH, CDR2 LQKENI. A second PCR of 7 to 11 cycles used a sample-barcoded 5' primer and a J-beta primer mix. TCRdb analysed the 5' RACE reads with MiXCR anew, one entry per CDR3 protein. This sample carries more than 1 million distinct CDR3 sequences, 40% to 45% of them seen once, and the ten largest clones take 15% to 20%. The source is a woman aged 55 to 70 in good health. Sequenced material: blood. The rearrangement joins TRBV18 to TRBJ2-3; 7 bases line up with TRBD2. CDR3 nucleotides: TGTGCCAGCTCCGGCGGTGCGGGAGTTCTTGTTGCAGATACGCAGTATTTT. This codes for CASSGGAGVLVADTQYF.